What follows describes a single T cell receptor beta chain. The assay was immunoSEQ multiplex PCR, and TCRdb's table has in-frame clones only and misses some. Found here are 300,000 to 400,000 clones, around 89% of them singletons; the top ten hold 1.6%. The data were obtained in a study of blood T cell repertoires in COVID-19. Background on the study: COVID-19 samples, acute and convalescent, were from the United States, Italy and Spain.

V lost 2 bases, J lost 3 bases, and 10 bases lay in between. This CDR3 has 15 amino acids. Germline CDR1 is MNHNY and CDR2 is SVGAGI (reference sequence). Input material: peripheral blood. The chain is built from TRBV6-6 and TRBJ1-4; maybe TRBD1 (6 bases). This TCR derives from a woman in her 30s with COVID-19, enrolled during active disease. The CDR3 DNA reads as TGTGCCAGCAGTTACGGGGGGGGCTCTAATGAAAAACTGTTTTTT. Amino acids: CASSYGGGSNEKLFF.